This T cell receptor beta chain originates from a study of CD8 T cells in Susac syndrome. Study summary: Patients with Susac syndrome were therapy-naive, treated with corticosteroids, or treated with intravenous immunoglobulin alone when blood was collected. Study-level results: The study's TCR sequencing and HLA analysis drew on a certain number of individuals. That number was acknowledged as relatively small. The number of Susac-specific public clones found was some 17 in total CD8+ repertoires and about five in CD8+ TEMRA repertoires.

Random hexamers were used to reverse transcribe roughly 0.45 to 1 ug of RNA. TCRdb reanalysed the immunoSEQ multiplex PCR reads using MiXCR and keeps one entry per CDR3 protein. The sample comprises fewer than 85,000 distinct CDR3 sequences, 94% of which are singletons, and 0.52% rests with the top ten. The authors negatively isolated CD8+ and CD4+ T cells and FACS-enriched TEMRA cells. About this clonotype itself: Its antigen is as yet unknown.

CDR1 LGHDT and CDR2 YNNKEL come from the germline V gene (reference sequence). Trimming cost V 4 bases and J 5 bases; bases outside gene matches: 9. The length of the CDR3 is 15 residues. The rearrangement joins TRBV3-1 to TRBJ2-7; 9 bases match TRBD1. This receptor was taken from a human donor with Susac syndrome. The specimen was CD8+ T cells from PBMCs. The CDR3 DNA reads as TGTGCCAGCAGCCGCCTCGGGACAGGGTTCGACGAGCAGTACTTC. Residues: CASSRLGTGFDEQYF.